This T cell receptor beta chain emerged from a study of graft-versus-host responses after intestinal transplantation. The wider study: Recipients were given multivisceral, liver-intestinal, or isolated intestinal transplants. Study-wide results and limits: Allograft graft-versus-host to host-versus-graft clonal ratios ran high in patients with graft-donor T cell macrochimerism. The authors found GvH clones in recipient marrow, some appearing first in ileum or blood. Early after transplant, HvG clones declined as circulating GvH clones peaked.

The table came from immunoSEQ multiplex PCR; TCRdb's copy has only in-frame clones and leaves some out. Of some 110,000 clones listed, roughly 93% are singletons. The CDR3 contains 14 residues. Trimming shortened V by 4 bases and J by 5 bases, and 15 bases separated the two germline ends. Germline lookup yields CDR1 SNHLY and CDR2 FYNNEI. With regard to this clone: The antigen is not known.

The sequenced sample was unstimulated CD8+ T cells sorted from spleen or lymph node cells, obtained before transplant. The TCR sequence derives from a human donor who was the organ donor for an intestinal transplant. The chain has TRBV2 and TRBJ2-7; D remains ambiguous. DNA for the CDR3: TGTGCCAGCAGTGTAGTAGATATACTCCACGAGCAGTACTTC. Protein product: CASSVVDILHEQYF.